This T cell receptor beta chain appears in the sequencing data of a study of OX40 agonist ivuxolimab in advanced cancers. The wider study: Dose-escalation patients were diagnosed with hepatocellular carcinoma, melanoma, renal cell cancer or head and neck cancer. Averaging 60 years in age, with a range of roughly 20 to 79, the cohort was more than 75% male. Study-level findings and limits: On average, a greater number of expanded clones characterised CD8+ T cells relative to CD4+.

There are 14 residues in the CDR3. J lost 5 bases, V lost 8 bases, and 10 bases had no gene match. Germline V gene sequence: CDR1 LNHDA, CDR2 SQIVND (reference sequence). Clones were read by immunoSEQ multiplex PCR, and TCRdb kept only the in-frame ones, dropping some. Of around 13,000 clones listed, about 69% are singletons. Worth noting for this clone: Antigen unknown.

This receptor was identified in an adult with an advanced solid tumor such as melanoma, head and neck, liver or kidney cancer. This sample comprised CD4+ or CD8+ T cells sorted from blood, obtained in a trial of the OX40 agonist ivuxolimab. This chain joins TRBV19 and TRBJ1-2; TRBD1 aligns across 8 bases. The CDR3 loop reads CASGDRGRVYGYTF. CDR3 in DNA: TGTGCCAGTGGTGACAGGGGAAGGGTATATGGCTACACCTTC.